This is a list of T cell receptor beta chains from one sample in a study of human T cells and chemical hapten exposure. MiXCR was run by TCRdb on the RACE reads, yielding one entry per CDR3 protein. The profile shows fewer than 200,000 distinct CDR3 sequences, around 24% of them singletons. Sequences were derived from whole blood, sampled in connection with sensitization to the hapten diphenylcyclopropenone (DPC). The origin of the receptors is a woman aged 45-60 years with alopecia areata. Some clones in this sample may be carry-over from other donors' samples. CDR3s include the opening cysteine and the closing phenylalanine or tryptophan. A D gene is named only where the DNA matches it firmly. Clone size is shown for a subset of rows, as once, few, many or a class of expanded clone.

>.|TRBV29-1|TRBJ2-7|few|12
TGCAGCGCTGTGACTAGTAGCGACGAGCAGTACTTC
CSAVTSSDEQYF
>.|TRBV29-1|TRBJ1-1|few|13
TGCAGCGTTGAATTCGGGGGGAACACTGAAGCTTTCTTT
CSVEFGGNTEAFF
>.|TRBV29-1|TRBJ1-1|.|13
TGCAGCGCGCAGGGGATAATGAACACTGAAGCTTTCTTT
CSAQGIMNTEAFF
>TRBD1|TRBV27|TRBJ1-1|.|15
TGTGCCAGCAGTCAGGGGGAGTGGTCGAACACTGAAGCTTTCTTT
CASSQGEWSNTEAFF
>TRBD2|TRBV20-1|TRBJ2-1|.|15
TGCAGTGCTAGACGGGGGGGAAGAGACTACAATGAGCAGTTCTTC
CSARRGGRDYNEQFF
>.|TRBV7-9|TRBJ1-2|many|12
TGTGCCAGCAGCTTAGACCACAGGGCCCTCACCTTC
CASSLDHRALTF
>TRBD2|TRBV12-3/TRBV12-4|TRBJ2-2|.|14
TGTGCCAGCAACCTAGCGGGCCGAACCGGGGAGCTGTTTTTT
CASNLAGRTGELFF
>.|TRBV28|TRBJ2-7|.|14
TGTGCCAGCAGTTTATTAGTTGGAACCTACGAGCAGTACTTC
CASSLLVGTYEQYF
>.|TRBV6-2/TRBV6-3|TRBJ2-1|.|11
TGTGCCAGCAGCAAACTCAATGAGCAGTTCTTC
CASSKLNEQFF
>.|TRBV3-1|TRBJ1-2|once|14
TGTGCCAGCAGCCAAGTCTCAAGGATATATGGCTACACCTTC
CASSQVSRIYGYTF
>TRBD1|TRBV7-9|TRBJ1-2|.|14
TGTGCCAGCAGCGAGACAGGGTCGTCTGAAGGCTACACCTTC
CASSETGSSEGYTF